These 32 T cell receptor beta chains were all obtained from the same sample, sequenced in a study of cytomegalovirus exposure and HLA in healthy donors. The PCR made use of 60 Vbeta and 13 Jbeta primers. Here immunoSEQ multiplex PCR was the method, and the copy in TCRdb shows in-frame clones only, minus some. Seen here are about 140,000 clones, 65% to 80% observed once, and the top ten hold 6.5%. Sequenced sample: PBMCs. These receptor sequences come from a man aged 35 to 55 in good health and CMV-seropositive.

The chain combines TRBV19 with TRBJ1-3; 7 positions match TRBD1. J was trimmed by 0 bases and V by 3 bases; bases with no gene match: 5. CDR1 is LNHDA, CDR2 SQIVND, per germline (reference sequence). The CDR3 runs 16 residues. Written as DNA, the CDR3 is TGTGCCAGTAGTATTCAAGGGGGCTACTCTGGAAACACCATATATTTT. It encodes CASSIQGGYSGNTIYF.

V usage is TRBV7-2 and J usage is TRBJ1-6; no clear D gene. Trimming cost V 2 bases and J 4 bases, with 12 bases left between them. The CDR3 totals 16 residues. Germline loops: CDR1 SGHTA, CDR2 FQGNSA. The CDR3: CASSLQADSYNSPLHF. The DNA for the CDR3 is TGTGCCAGCAGCTTACAGGCCGATTCTTATAATTCACCCCTCCACTTT. The variable domain in full, with the rest retrieved from reference TRBV7-2 and TRBJ1-6, is GAGVSQSPSNKVTEKGKDVELRCDPISGHTALYWYRQSLGQGLEFLIYFQGNSAPDKSGLPSDRFSAERTGGSVSTLTIQRTQQEDSAVYLCASSLQADSYNSPLHFGNGTRLTVT.

The chain joins TRBV4-1 to TRBJ2-7, with a weak D call TRBD2 (5 bases). CDR1 MGHRA and CDR2 YSYEKL come from the germline V gene. V lost 5 bases to trimming and J lost 6 bases, with 20 bases between them. The CDR3 is 15 amino acids. DNA for the CDR3: TGCGCCAGCAGCTTCCGGGAAGGAGCCCTCTCCGAGCAGTACTTC. Protein: CASSFREGALSEQYF.

The chain couples TRBV5-1 to TRBJ1-5; D uncertain. CDR3 length: 13 amino acids. The germline CDR1 and CDR2 sequences are SGHRS and YFSETQ. V was cut by 0 bases and J by 7 bases, with 8 bases left in between. The CDR3 DNA follows: TGCGCCAGCAGCTTGGACGGCAGGCAGCCCCAGCATTTT. Protein sequence: CASSLDGRQPQHF.

V and J are TRBV19 and TRBJ1-1; TRBD1 is a possible D gene (5 bases). Trimming removed 4 bases from V and 5 bases from J, with 14 bases in between. The germline V gene has CDR1 LNHDA and CDR2 SQIVND (reference sequence). This CDR3 has 14 residues. The CDR3, as DNA: TGTGCCAGTAGTACCCAGGGAGGGAGAACTGAAGCTTTCTTT. This encodes CASSTQGGRTEAFF.

This chain joins TRBV7-3 and TRBJ1-2, with a possible D match to TRBD1 (6 bases). Per the germline V gene, CDR1 is SGHTA and CDR2 is FQGTGA. V dropped 4 bases and J dropped 5 bases, with 11 bases sitting between them. The CDR3 has 13 residues. In nucleotides, the CDR3 is TGTGCCAGCAGCTCAGGACAGCTTTATGGCTACACCTTC. The encoded protein is CASSSGQLYGYTF.

The chain couples TRBV7-9 to TRBJ2-1; TRBD2 matches 12 bases. Germline CDR1 is SEHNR and CDR2 is FQNEAQ (reference sequence). J lost 10 bases, V lost 5 bases, and 15 bases had no gene match. The CDR3 is 17 residues long. The CDR3 nucleotides are TGTGCCAGCAGCCAGACTAGCGGGAGTGGATTTACAAGAGAGCAGTTCTTC. It is translated as CASSQTSGSGFTREQFF.

The chain has TRBV6-1 and TRBJ2-3; D remains unclear. Germline CDR1 reads MNHNS; CDR2 reads SASEGT. V was clipped by 8 bases and J by 0 bases, with 12 bases between them. This CDR3 is 14 amino acids long. CDR3 DNA sequence: TGTGCCAGCGGTACGATGCGTAGCACAGATACGCAGTATTTT. This codes for CASGTMRSTDTQYF.

This sequence joins TRBV18 and TRBJ1-5; 7 bases are a match to TRBD1. CDR1 is KGHSH and CDR2 is LQKENI in the germline V gene. The ends lost 5 bases at V and 4 bases at J; junction bases unmatched: 8. CDR3 size: 15 residues. CDR3 sequence (DNA): TGTGCCAGCTCAGCACAGGGGATGGGTAATCAGCCCCAGCATTTT. Amino acids: CASSAQGMGNQPQHF.

This sequence joins TRBV12-5 and TRBJ1-5; 7 bases align to TRBD1. V shed 3 bases, J shed 5 bases, and the junction held 4 bases outside the gene matches. Germline V gene data show CDR1 as LGHNT and CDR2 as FRNRAP. This CDR3 spans 14 amino acids. The CDR3 sequence: CASGLDRVDQPQHF. CDR3 bases: TGTGCTAGTGGTTTAGACAGGGTTGATCAGCCCCAGCATTTT.

This clone has more than one count but fewer than ten. This chain links TRBV6-5 with TRBJ1-1, with D perhaps matching TRBD1 (6 bases). This CDR3 comprises 15 residues. CDR1 is MNHEY and CDR2 is SVGAGI in the germline V gene. Deletions cut 0 bases from V and 7 bases from J, with 15 bases between. The CDR3 nucleotides read TGTGCCAGCAGTTACTCGATTGTACAGGGTTATGAAGCTTTCTTT. As protein: CASSYSIVQGYEAFF.

This sequence joins TRBV4-1 and TRBJ2-1, with 9 nucleotides matching TRBD1. Unmatched junction bases numbered 9, after V lost 5 bases and J lost 1 base. Per the germline V gene, CDR1 is MGHRA and CDR2 is YSYEKL. The CDR3 is made up of 17 amino acids. The CDR3 region is CASSSSPDRGSYNEQFF. DNA for the CDR3: TGCGCCAGCAGCTCGTCACCCGACAGGGGGTCCTACAATGAGCAGTTCTTC.

The gene calls are TRBV28 and TRBJ1-1; TRBD1 might be the D (5 bases). This CDR3 region has 11 residues. V lost 9 bases and J lost 4, with 9 bases in between. CDR1 is MDHEN, CDR2 SYDVKM, per germline. CDR3 residues: CASFDSTEAFF. In DNA, the CDR3 is TGTGCCAGTTTTGACAGCACTGAAGCTTTCTTT. Filled out from reference TRBV28 and TRBJ1-1, the complete variable domain reads DVKVTQSSRYLVKRTGEKVFLECVQDMDHENMFWYRQDPGLGLRLIYFSYDVKMKEKGDIPEGYSVSREKKERFSLILESASTNQTSMYLCASFDSTEAFFGQGTRLTVV.

This chain's CDR3 is CASSTNSGSAGELFF. The DNA for the CDR3 is TGTGCCAGCAGTACTAATAGCGGGAGCGCCGGGGAGCTGTTTTTT. The chain combines TRBV28 with TRBJ2-2; 9 positions agree with TRBD2. The J segment lost 6 bases and the V segment lost 5 bases, leaving 7 bases of the junction unmatched. Germline CDR1 and CDR2: MDHEN and SYDVKM. CDR3 length: 15 residues.

This clone was seen a single time. J is TRBJ2-5 and V is TRBV9; TRBD1 matches at 7 bases. Trimming removed 3 bases from V and 1 base from J; junction bases left unmatched: 3. CDR1 and CDR2 from the germline V gene are SGDLS and YYNGEE. This CDR3 is built from 14 residues. For the CDR3, the DNA is TGTGCCAGCAGCGCTCCAGGGGGCCAAGAGACCCAGTACTTC. It encodes CASSAPGGQETQYF.

This sequence joins TRBV30 and TRBJ2-5, with D possibly being TRBD1 (5 bases). The J call is uncertain, as TRBJ2-7 better fits the DNA end. Germline CDR1 GTSNPN, CDR2 SVGIG (reference sequence). CDR3 length equals 15 residues. The CDR3 nucleotides read TGTGCCTGGAGTGTTACAGGCCCTCCCACCTACGAGCAGTACTTC. This translates into CAWSVTGPPTYEQYF.

The chain uses TRBV7-9 and TRBJ1-6; no reliable D call. The V gene's germline CDR1 is SEHNR and CDR2 FQNEAQ (reference sequence). The CDR3 extends over 11 amino acids. V lost 4 bases and J lost 10, with 5 bases in between. CDR3 residues: CASSSQSPLHF. CDR3 sequence (DNA): TGTGCCAGCAGCTCACAATCACCCCTCCACTTT.

This clone was seen only once. The rearrangement joins TRBV7-2 to TRBJ2-2; D ambiguous. CDR1 is SGHTA, CDR2 FQGNSA, per germline. V gave up 5 bases and J gave up 3 bases, with 16 bases separating them. The CDR3 runs to 16 residues. The CDR3 nucleotides are TGTGCCAGCAGCCTGCAAATGAGTCGGGACACCGGGGAGCTGTTTTTT. As protein: CASSLQMSRDTGELFF.

The chain recombines TRBV29-1 with TRBJ2-1; TRBD2 matches 8 bases. V lost 6 bases to trimming and J lost 12 bases; unmatched junction nucleotides: 16. The CDR3 is 14 residues long. CDR1 is SQVTM and CDR2 is ANQGSEA in the germline V gene. CDR3 region: CSVRSGLATTVQFF. DNA for the CDR3: TGCAGCGTCCGTTCTGGACTAGCCACTACAGTGCAGTTCTTC.

There are a few counts of this clone. V and J are TRBV10-3 and TRBJ2-3, with 8 bases that match TRBD1. Germline V gives CDR1 ENHRY, CDR2 SYGVKD. CDR3 length equals 14 residues. Trimming took 7 bases from V and 0 from J; bases not matched to a gene: 3. CDR3 in DNA: TGTGCCATCACCCAGGGGGCCAGCACAGATACGCAGTATTTT. Protein product: CAITQGASTDTQYF.

This clone appeared once. This CDR3 reads CASSLAYVGSGAQQFF. The CDR3 DNA sequence: TGTGCCAGCAGTTTGGCCTATGTTGGTAGCGGGGCTCAGCAGTTCTTC. The chain employs TRBV28 and TRBJ2-1; 8 nucleotides agree with TRBD2. The CDR3 spans 16 residues. Germline values: CDR1 MDHEN, CDR2 SYDVKM. The J segment lost 11 bases and the V segment lost 3 bases, leaving 15 bases of the junction unmatched.

This rearrangement joins TRBV7-7 to TRBJ2-2, with 11 bases that match TRBD1. The germline gives CDR1 SSHAT, CDR2 FNYEAQ (reference sequence). The CDR3 covers 16 residues. The ends lost 5 bases at V and 5 bases at J; junction bases unmatched: 7. The CDR3 region is CASSPVGTGGTGELFF. In DNA form, the CDR3 reads TGTGCCAGCAGCCCGGTGGGGACAGGGGGTACCGGGGAGCTGTTTTTT.

CDR3: CASSPSGTEDTEAFF. CDR3 in DNA: TGCGCCAGCAGCCCGTCCGGGACAGAAGACACTGAAGCTTTCTTT. The chain uses TRBV5-1 and TRBJ1-1; 7 nucleotides agree with TRBD1. The length of the CDR3 is 15 residues. Per the germline V gene, CDR1 is SGHRS and CDR2 is YFSETQ. Trimming cost V 4 bases and J 3 bases; bases outside gene matches: 9.

There are a few counts of this clone. This chain connects TRBV6-5 to TRBJ1-6; D is undetermined. Germline loops: CDR1 MNHEY, CDR2 SVGAGI. This CDR3 contains 15 residues. V was pared by 5 bases and J by 0 bases, with 8 bases between. CDR3 residues: CASSNLYSYNSPLHF. In nucleotides, the CDR3 is TGTGCCAGCAGTAACCTATACTCCTATAATTCACCCCTCCACTTT.

This clone showed up just once. The chain has TRBV6-1 and TRBJ1-2, with 9 positions matching TRBD1. CDR1 is MNHNS and CDR2 is SASEGT in the germline V gene. The CDR3 contains 18 residues. V shed 4 bases, J shed 4 bases, and the junction held 16 bases outside the gene matches. The chain's CDR3 is CASSVFVGTGTGTYGYTF. CDR3 DNA: TGTGCCAGCAGTGTCTTCGTTGGGACCGGGACAGGGACCTATGGCTACACCTTC.

The J gene is TRBJ2-6, the V gene TRBV7-8; the D gene is possibly TRBD1 (7 bases). The CDR3 covers 16 residues. CDR1 is SGHVS, CDR2 FQNEAQ, per germline. Trimming stripped 5 bases from V and 0 bases from J, with 11 bases between. CDR3 in amino acids: CASSPGGNSGANVLTF. In nucleotides, the CDR3 is TGTGCCAGCAGCCCAGGGGGGAACTCTGGGGCCAACGTCCTGACTTTC.

This clone was seen once. The chain is built from TRBV19 and TRBJ2-7, with D perhaps TRBD1 (6 bases). Germline CDR1 is LNHDA and CDR2 is SQIVND (reference sequence). The CDR3 has 14 amino acids. V shed 2 bases and J shed 2 bases, with 10 bases lying between them. CDR3 DNA sequence: TGTGCCAGTAGTATACAAGGGGGAGCCTACGAGCAGTACTTC. As protein: CASSIQGGAYEQYF.

V gene TRBV27 combines with J gene TRBJ1-2; TRBD1 matches at 9 bases. V was clipped by 3 bases and J by 4 bases; unmatched bases: 6. The germline V gene encodes CDR1 MNHEY and CDR2 SMNVEV (reference sequence). The length of the CDR3 is 15 residues. The CDR3 protein is CASSLNTGGLYGYTF. As DNA, the CDR3 is TGTGCCAGCAGTTTGAATACAGGGGGCCTCTATGGCTACACCTTC.

This sequence joins TRBV10-2 and TRBJ1-2, with D possibly matching TRBD1 (6 bases). The CDR3 is 13 residues long. Germline-derived CDR1 and CDR2 are WSHSY and SAAADI. Deletions cut 5 bases from V and 8 bases from J, with 15 bases between. In DNA, the CDR3 is TGCGCCAGCAGTCCTGACAGGACGGGGGGCTACACCTTC. It encodes CASSPDRTGGYTF.

The chain links TRBV5-1 to TRBJ2-3, with D tentatively TRBD2 (5 bases). The V gene lost 8 bases and the J gene lost 2 bases, with 9 bases spanning the gap. This CDR3 region has 12 residues. Germline V gene data show CDR1 as SGHRS and CDR2 as YFSETQ. The chain's CDR3 is CASSDNTDTQYF. The CDR3 region has the DNA TGCGCCAGTAGCGACAACACAGATACGCAGTATTTT.

Notes on this clone: Different DNA sequences within this sample yield the same CDR3. CDR3 region: CASSHRVTGELFF. As DNA, the CDR3 is TGTGCCAGCAGTCACAGGGTCACCGGGGAGCTGTTTTTT. The V call is TRBV11-2, the J call TRBJ2-2; possibly TRBD1 for D (6 bases). This CDR3 comprises 13 residues. The V and J ends lost 6 bases and 4 bases respectively, with 9 bases between them. Germline V gives CDR1 SGHAT, CDR2 FQNNGV.

V usage is TRBV4-2 and J usage is TRBJ1-1; D is ambiguous. The germline V gene has CDR1 LGHNA and CDR2 YNFKEQ. The CDR3 loop spans 14 amino acids. V lost 0 bases and J 7 bases, leaving 12 bases between the germline ends. The CDR3 DNA reads as TGTGCCAGCAGCCAAGAGCGTTACCTTTATGAAGCTTTCTTT. It is translated as CASSQERYLYEAFF.